Sequencing of this T cell receptor beta chain was carried out in a study of tumor-infiltrating lymphocytes in localized non-small cell lung cancer. Generated by immunoSEQ multiplex PCR, the TCRdb table keeps only in-frame clones and is missing some. Among under 20,000 clones listed, around three quarters were seen once. The CDR3 has 14 amino acids. Trimming pared 4 bases from V and 0 bases from J, leaving 9 bases between. Germline CDR1 and CDR2: SGHAT and FQDESV (reference sequence). This clone has a handful of counts. Sequences were obtained from lung tumor tissue. The receptor's source is a human donor with non-small cell lung cancer. The V gene is TRBV11-1, the J gene TRBJ1-1; D possibly corresponds to TRBD1 (6 bases). The CDR3 nucleotides read TGTGCCAGCAGCTCCACAGGGTTGAACACTGAAGCTTTCTTT. Amino acids: CASSSTGLNTEAFF.